This TCR beta chain was obtained from a study of blood T cells in healthy people across ages (dated by TCRdb to the mid-2010s). Study-level background: Template switching captured roughly one uniquely barcoded TCR beta cDNA molecule per two T cells in model experiments. Age-related changes in TCR beta repertoire diversity were measured in the study by deep sequencing normalized with unique cDNA molecular identifiers. Four age groups were formed from the donors: young (average roughly 15 years), middle-aged (roughly 38), aged (over 55) and long-lived (roughly 81). To avoid experimental bias, donors of different ages were randomly spread across the sequencing lanes. For two donors (one aged 18 to 29 and one aged 80 or older), the study analyzed two additional independent replicas of 1 million unique cDNA reads from the same blood draw. Findings and caveats that apply to the study as a whole: Total diversity estimates from one million sequenced T cells were considered lower bounds and underestimates. The percentage of naive T cells measured by flow cytometry correlated strongly with observed TCR beta diversity. Conclusive comparison of naive and antigen-experienced compartments was prevented by the profiling of bulk unsorted PBMCs. Compared with the aged group, more naive CD4+ T cells, fewer expanded clones and increased TCR diversity were shown by the long-lived group, suggesting age selection. The CMV infection status of donors was not known, potentially confounding age-related changes in expanded clonotypes. As age increased, observed TCR beta diversity per million T cells dropped in a roughly linear way, and a significant reduction was already evident by age approximately 40.

V is clipped by 3 bases and J by 3 bases, and the sequence between their germline boundaries is 5 bases long. CDR1 and CDR2 are read off the germline V gene as SGDLS and YYNGEE. Including the terminal cysteine and phenylalanine, the CDR3 comprises 12 residues. This entry keeps only the CDR3 DNA: 36 bases, framed from base 1. This clonotype has just a few counts. Which antigen it targets is not known. Qualities for individual bases were not recorded, and no much larger clone is one base off. Donors were 30 to 45 systemically healthy Caucasian individuals from Russia aged roughly 6 to 90 years. Around 9.9 milliliters of peripheral blood were collected from each donor into EDTA-treated Vacutainer tubes. Ficoll-Paque density-gradient centrifugation was used to isolate PBMCs, with at least 6.5 million per sample. Total RNA was extracted from PBMCs with Trizol reagent, with at least 5 micrograms obtained per sample. The percentages of naive CD45RAhigh/CD27high T cells were determined by flow cytometry on a PBMC aliquot from every donor.

Preparation of the library involved 5' RACE. The sequencing machine was an Illumina HiSeq 2500. A second PCR of roughly 7 to 11 cycles was performed with a sample-barcoded 5' primer and a J-beta primer mix. A unique molecular identifier was introduced onto each TCR beta cDNA molecule by a template-switch 5' adaptor carrying 12 random nucleotides. At least 3 million CDR3-containing paired-end reads were obtained from each sample. The Mint cDNA synthesis kit, primed by a TRBC-specific oligonucleotide, was used to synthesize first-strand cDNA from all RNA. All cDNA was treated with uracil-DNA glycosylase and then went through a first 18-cycle PCR with the universal primers M1SS and BC2_uni_R. On the authors' methods: Normalization of each sample was performed by random selection of 1 million high-quality reads, each carrying a distinct molecular identifier. Instead of being binned into consensus sequences, reads with shared molecular identifiers were discarded. MiTCR, with a Q25 quality threshold and the strictest error-elimination algorithm, was used for CDR3 identification, clonotype clustering and error correction. A nonparametric unseen species model using Euler transformation provided a lower-bound estimate of total TCR beta diversity. TCRdb reprocessed the public reads (quality trimming at Q25 with fastp, clone calling with MiXCR) and kept in-frame beta chains. All rows with the same CDR3 protein become a single entry with the most common DNA and genes. The V and J calls were not made by the authors but by TCRdb's processing. This sample lists about 590,000 distinct CDR3 sequences; around 31% were detected once. Approximately 14% of the sample is taken by the ten largest.

The chain was built from TRBV9 and TRBJ2-3, with the D gene call left open. The receptor comes from a woman older than 75 in good health. Sequences were obtained from blood. The base sequence is TGTGCCAGCAGCGCAGCGACAGATACGCAGTATTTT. Translated, this gives CASSAATDTQYF. With all but the CDR3 taken from the reference TRBV9 and TRBJ2-3 genes, the full variable domain is: DSGVTQTPKHLITATGQRVTLRCSPRSGDLSVYWYQQSLDQGLQFLIQYYNGEERAKGNILERFSAQQFPDLHSELNLSSLELGDSALYFCASSAATDTQYFGPGTRLTVL.